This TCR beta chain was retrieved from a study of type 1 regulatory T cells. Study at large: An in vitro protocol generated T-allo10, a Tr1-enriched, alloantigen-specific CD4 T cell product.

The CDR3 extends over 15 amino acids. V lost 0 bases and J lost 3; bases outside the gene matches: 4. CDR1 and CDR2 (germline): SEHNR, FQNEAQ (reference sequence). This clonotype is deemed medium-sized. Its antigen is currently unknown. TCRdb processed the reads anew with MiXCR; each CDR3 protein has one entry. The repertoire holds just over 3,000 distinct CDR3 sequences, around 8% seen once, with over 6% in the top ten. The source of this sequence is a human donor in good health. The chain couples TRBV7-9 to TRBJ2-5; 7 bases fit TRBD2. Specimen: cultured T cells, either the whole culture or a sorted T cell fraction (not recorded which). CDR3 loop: CASSLAASGEETQYF. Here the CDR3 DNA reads TGTGCCAGCAGCTTAGCGGCTAGCGGAGAAGAGACCCAGTACTTC.